The present entry profiles one T cell receptor beta chain with its context. As yet, its antigen is unknown. V was clipped by 7 bases and J by 4 bases; unmatched bases: 11. This CDR3 region has 16 residues. The V gene's germline CDR1 is LGHNA and CDR2 YNFKEQ. These data come from a study of vaccination effects on CD4 cells after COVID-19. Only in-frame clones appear in the TCRdb table, and some are missing; sequencing was by immunoSEQ multiplex PCR. The sample yields approximately 40,000 clones, approximately 70% seen once. Study observations and caveats: Early post-infection timepoints were absent, and convalescent patients were few. The study found that only 1 of 255 vaccine-induced clones from healthy vaccinees cross-reacted with common cold coronaviruses.

Antigen-specific CD4+ T cells were expanded with viral peptide pools in the ViraFEST assay before sequencing. It was after approximately 11 days of culture that CD4+ T cells were isolated. Absence of prior SARS-CoV-2 infection characterized the vaccine recipients, who showed negative nucleocapsid antibodies. Wells of around 2 million PBMC each were grown with 10 IU/ml IL-2 and about 10 ug/ml peptides. Cells had half their medium changed to IL-2 medium on days 3 and 7. The sample was CD4+ T cells from PBMCs cultured with SARS-CoV-2 spike peptides, taken before COVID-19 vaccination. The sequence derives from a human donor who received a COVID-19 vaccine. The chain carries TRBV4-2 and TRBJ2-3; 10 bases agree with TRBD2. In nucleotides, the CDR3 is TGTGCCAGCACAACGAGCGGGAGGGCCGTCGCAGATACGCAGTATTTT. Its protein is CASTTSGRAVADTQYF.